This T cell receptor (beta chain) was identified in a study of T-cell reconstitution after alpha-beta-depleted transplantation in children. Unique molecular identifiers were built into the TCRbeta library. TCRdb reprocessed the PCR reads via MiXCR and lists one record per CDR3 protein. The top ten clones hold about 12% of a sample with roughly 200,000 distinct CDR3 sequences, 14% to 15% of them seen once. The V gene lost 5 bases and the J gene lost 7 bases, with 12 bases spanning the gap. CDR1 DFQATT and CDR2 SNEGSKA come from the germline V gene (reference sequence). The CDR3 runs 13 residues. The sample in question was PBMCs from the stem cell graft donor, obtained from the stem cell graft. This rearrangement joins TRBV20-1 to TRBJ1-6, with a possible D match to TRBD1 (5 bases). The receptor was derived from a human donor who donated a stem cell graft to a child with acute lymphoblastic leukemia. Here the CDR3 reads CSASGTGNSPLHF. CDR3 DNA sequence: TGCAGTGCTTCCGGGACGGGGAATTCACCCCTCCACTTT.